Shown below are 13 T cell receptor beta chains from a single sample sequenced in a study of sequential checkpoint blockade in melanoma. TCRdb's copy holds only in-frame clones and misses some; the assay was immunoSEQ multiplex PCR. Here the sample spans about 17,000 clones, roughly 70% being singletons. Treatment reported: randomized to nivolumab then ipilimumab (arm A) or the reverse (arm B). The sample was CD8+ T cells sorted from blood (inferred from file names), taken from a patient given nivolumab and ipilimumab in sequence. The receptors were sampled from a human donor with melanoma.

The CDR3 DNA sequence: TGCAGCGGGAGGGAGGGTGATACGCAGTATTTT. It encodes CSGREGDTQYF. The chain recombines TRBV29-1 with TRBJ2-3; 7 bases map to TRBD2. Trimming at V came to 7 bases and at J to 6 bases, leaving 4 bases not matched to a gene. Germline V lookup: CDR1 SQVTM, CDR2 ANQGSEA. This CDR3 region has 11 residues.

This rearrangement joins TRBV5-1 to TRBJ2-1, with D maybe TRBD2 (6 bases). The germline V and J ends were trimmed by 2 bases and 10 bases, with 7 bases remaining between them. Germline CDR1 reads SGHRS; CDR2 reads YFSETQ. The CDR3 sequence is 11 residues long. This CDR3 is CASSFRGEQFF. CDR3 DNA sequence: TGCGCCAGCAGCTTCCGGGGGGAGCAGTTCTTC. The entire variable domain, with the rest obtained from reference TRBV5-1 and TRBJ2-1, is as follows: KAGVTQTPRYLIKTRGQQVTLSCSPISGHRSVSWYQQTPGQGLQFLFEYFSETQRNKGNFPGRFSGRQFSNSRSEMNVSTLELGDSALYLCASSFRGEQFFGPGTRLTVL.

The chain links TRBV15 to TRBJ1-2; TRBD1 is a possible D gene (6 bases). This CDR3 has 15 residues. Trimming took 0 bases from V and 4 from J, leaving 12 bases between them. Germline V gene sequence: CDR1 LNHNV, CDR2 YYDKDF (reference sequence). CDR3 sequence: CATSRERLDSYGYTF. CDR3 nucleotide sequence: TGTGCCACCAGCAGAGAGCGCCTGGACAGCTATGGCTACACCTTC.

The rearrangement joins TRBV29-1 to TRBJ2-7; possible D gene TRBD2, 5 bases. In germline, CDR1 is SQVTM, CDR2 ANQGSEA. CDR3 length equals 15 residues. V lost 5 bases to trimming and J lost 6 bases, with 23 bases between them. The CDR3: CSVYLAGGSRAEQYF. DNA of the CDR3: TGCAGCGTTTATTTGGCCGGAGGCTCCCGGGCCGAGCAGTACTTC.

Turning to this clone: The junction shows a germline mismatch at one end, possibly a read error. The chain links TRBV7-7 to TRBJ1-1; weak D call: TRBD1 (5 bases). CDR3 size: 15 residues. Germline values: CDR1 SSHAT, CDR2 FNYEAQ (reference sequence). The CDR3 DNA follows: TGTGCTAGCAGCTCCATCCAGGGTATGAACACTGAAGCTTTCTTT. This translates into CASSSIQGMNTEAFF.

This clone was found a few times. This chain connects TRBV10-1 to TRBJ2-3, with a possible D match to TRBD1 (8 bases). Germline loops: CDR1 WNHNN, CDR2 SYGVQD (reference sequence). The V end was cut by 8 bases, the J end by 5 bases, with 23 bases between. The CDR3 consists of 16 residues. The CDR3 DNA reads as TGCGCCAGCCCACGACAGGGGAGGGTCCCAGGAGATACGCAGTATTTT. Amino acids: CASPRQGRVPGDTQYF.

The chain links TRBV9 to TRBJ2-1; D perhaps matches TRBD1 (6 bases). The CDR3 contains 15 residues. The V end was cut by 3 bases, the J end by 4 bases, with 14 bases between. CDR1 is SGDLS and CDR2 is YYNGEE in the germline V gene. The CDR3 loop reads CASSGSGTLYNEQFF. The CDR3 nucleotides are TGTGCCAGCAGCGGATCCGGGACATTGTACAATGAGCAGTTCTTC.

About this clone: At one end, the junction sequence differs from germline, possibly due to a read error. The chain recombines TRBV11-2 with TRBJ1-5; 11 bases are shared with TRBD1. The CDR3 spans 14 residues. Germline lookup yields CDR1 SGHAT and CDR2 FQNNGV. The CDR3 DNA sequence: TGTGCCAGCAGCTTGGGACAGGGGGATCAGTCCCAGCATTTT. As protein: CASSLGQGDQSQHF.

This chain joins TRBV7-8 and TRBJ2-3; TRBD2 aligns across 8 bases. The CDR3 is 16 amino acids. With 2 bases clipped from V and 3 bases from J, the junction kept 7 bases outside the gene matches. CDR1 is SGHVS, CDR2 FQNEAQ, per germline. DNA for the CDR3: TGTGCCAGCAGCTTAAGGGGCGGGACTAGGACAGATACGCAGTATTTT. Its protein product is CASSLRGGTRTDTQYF.

The V gene is TRBV13, the J gene TRBJ2-3, with 12 bases aligning to TRBD2. Germline V lookup: CDR1 PRHDT, CDR2 FYEKMQ (reference sequence). This CDR3 comprises 17 residues. V trimming: 3 bases; J trimming: 3 bases; junction bases outside the gene matches: 7. Here the CDR3 reads CASSFRLAGDGTDTQYF. The DNA for the CDR3 is TGTGCCAGCAGCTTCAGACTAGCGGGGGACGGGACAGATACGCAGTATTTT.

The CDR3 here is CSGFGTGKNTEAFF. CDR3 DNA: TGCAGCGGATTCGGGACAGGGAAAAACACTGAAGCTTTCTTT. This chain uses TRBV29-1 with TRBJ1-1, with TRBD1 identical over 9 bases. The germline V gene has CDR1 SQVTM and CDR2 ANQGSEA. Trimming removed 7 bases from V and 2 bases from J; junction bases left unmatched: 8. This CDR3 is built from 14 residues.

DNA of the CDR3: TGTGCCAGCACCGTTAGGGGGCCTTCAGGGGGCACTGAAGCTTTCTTT. Translating it yields CASTVRGPSGGTEAFF. The rearrangement joins TRBV5-8 to TRBJ1-1; TRBD1 matches 7 bases. Trimming cost V 6 bases and J 4 bases; bases outside gene matches: 15. Germline CDR1 is SGHTS and CDR2 is YDEGEE. This CDR3 contains 16 residues.

The chain links TRBV30 to TRBJ1-6, with D tentatively TRBD1 (5 bases). Germline V CDR1 and CDR2: GTSNPN, SVGIG (reference sequence). The CDR3 length is 15 residues. With 3 bases removed from V and 10 bases from J, the gap between germline ends came to 19 bases. The CDR3 DNA sequence: TGTGCCTGGAGGGGCAGGCAGGGCTTTGGATCACCCCTCCACTTT. Amino acids: CAWRGRQGFGSPLHF.